The clone carrying this T cell receptor (beta chain) has just a few counts. The data originate from a study of identical twins. Trimming shortened V by 9 bases and J by 1 base, and 16 bases separated the two germline ends. CDR1 is MNHEY, CDR2 SMNVEV, per germline (reference sequence). The CDR3 sequence is 15 residues long. A universal primer site was created by template switching, with the cDNA bearing unique molecular identifiers. TCRdb independently ran MiXCR on the 5' RACE reads; one entry per CDR3 protein. The sample has 350,000 to 600,000 distinct CDR3 sequences, 13% to 15% seen once; the top ten hold about 0.52%. The same sample was also studied in work on yellow fever vaccine responses in identical twins.

V and J are TRBV27 and TRBJ2-4; D may be TRBD2 (6 bases). The source material was CD4+ T cells sorted from blood. The receptor was derived from a woman under 30 in good health. The CDR3 reads CARPDNGGAKNIQYF. The DNA for the CDR3 is TGTGCCAGGCCTGACAACGGAGGGGCCAAAAACATTCAGTACTTC.